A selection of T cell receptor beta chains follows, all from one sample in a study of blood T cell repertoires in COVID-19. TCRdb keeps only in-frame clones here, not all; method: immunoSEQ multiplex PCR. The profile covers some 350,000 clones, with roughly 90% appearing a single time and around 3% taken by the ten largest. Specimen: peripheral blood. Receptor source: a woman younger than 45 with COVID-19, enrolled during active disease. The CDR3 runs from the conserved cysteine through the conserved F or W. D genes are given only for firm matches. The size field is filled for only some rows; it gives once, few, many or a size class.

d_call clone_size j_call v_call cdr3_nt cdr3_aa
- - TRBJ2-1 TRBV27 TGTGCCAGCACCGGGGAATGGGAGCAGTTCTTC CASTGEWEQFF
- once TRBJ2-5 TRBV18 TGTGCCAGCTCAGCAGCACGAGGTCGACAAGAGACCCAGTACTTC CASSAARGRQETQYF
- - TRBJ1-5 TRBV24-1 TGTGCCACCAGTGATTCGACACGGGGGGCGGGGGGCAATCAGCCCCAGCATTTT CATSDSTRGAGGNQPQHF
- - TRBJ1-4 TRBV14 TGTGCCAGCAGCCGCGGCGGAGAAAAACTGTTTTTT CASSRGGEKLFF
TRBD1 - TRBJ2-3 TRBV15 TGTGCCACCAGCAGAACGGGACAGGGTTTCGATACGCAGTATTTT CATSRTGQGFDTQYF
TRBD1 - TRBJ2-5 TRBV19 TGTGCCAGTAGTATGGGACAGCAAGAGACCCAGTACTTC CASSMGQQETQYF
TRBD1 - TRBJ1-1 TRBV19 TGTGCCAGTAGTATTTACGGACAGGGAAATCCTGAAGCTTTCTTT CASSIYGQGNPEAFF
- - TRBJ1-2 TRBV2 TGTGCCAGCAGAGGGGGACAACTTAACTATGGCTACACCTTC CASRGGQLNYGYTF
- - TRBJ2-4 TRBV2 TGTGCCAGCACGGAGCGAACCAAAAACATTCAGTACTTC CASTERTKNIQYF
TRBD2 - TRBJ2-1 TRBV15 TGTGCCACCAGCAGAGTTACGGGAGGCCACAATGAGCAGTTCTTC CATSRVTGGHNEQFF
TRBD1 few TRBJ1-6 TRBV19 TGTGCCAGTAGTATAGCGGGACAGTTTAATTCACCCCTCCACTTT CASSIAGQFNSPLHF
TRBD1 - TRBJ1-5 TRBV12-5 TGTGCTAGTGGTTTGCGAACAGGGGTATTGAATCAGCCCCAGCATTTT CASGLRTGVLNQPQHF
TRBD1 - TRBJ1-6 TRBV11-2 TGTGCCAGCAGCATGGGACAGGGCAATTCACCCCTCCACTTT CASSMGQGNSPLHF
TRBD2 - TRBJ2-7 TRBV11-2 TGTGCCAGCAGCTTAGCGGGGGGGCCTTCCGCTTACGAGCAGTACTTC CASSLAGGPSAYEQYF
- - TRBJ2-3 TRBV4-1 TGCGCCAGCACCCTAAGCGCTAGCCCCACAGATACGCAGTATTTT CASTLSASPTDTQYF
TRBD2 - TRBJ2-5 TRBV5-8 TGTGCCAGCACCATGGGGGGGTCGGAAGGGGAGACCCAGTACTTC CASTMGGSEGETQYF
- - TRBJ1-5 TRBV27 TGTGCCAGCAGTTTATCCCCCCTGGGCAGCAATCAGCCCCAGCATTTT CASSLSPLGSNQPQHF
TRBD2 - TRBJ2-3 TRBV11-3 TGTGCCAGCAGCTTGCGGGTCAAAGGGACTAGCGGACACACAGATACGCAGTATTTT CASSLRVKGTSGHTDTQYF
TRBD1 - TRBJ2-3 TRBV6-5 TGTGCCAGCAGTTACTGGGACAGGGTGGGCACAGATACGCAGTATTTT CASSYWDRVGTDTQYF
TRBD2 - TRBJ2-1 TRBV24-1 TGTGCCACCAGGGGGACTAGCGGATACAATGAGCAGTTCTTC CATRGTSGYNEQFF
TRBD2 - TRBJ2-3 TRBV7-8 TGTGCCAGCAGCTTTATTCGACTAGCGGGGCCAGGGACGCAGTATTTT CASSFIRLAGPGTQYF
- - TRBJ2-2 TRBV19 TGTGCCAGTAGTATAGATTGGACAGCCCCGACCCCTCCGAATCCCGGGGAGCTGTTTTTT CASSIDWTAPTPPNPGELFF
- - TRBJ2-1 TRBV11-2 TGTGCCAGCAGCTTAACAATGCAGGGCAACAATGAGCAGTTCTTC CASSLTMQGNNEQFF
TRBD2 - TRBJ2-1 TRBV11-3 TGTGCCAGCTCCCCGGGGGGGTACAATGAGCAGTTCTTC CASSPGGYNEQFF
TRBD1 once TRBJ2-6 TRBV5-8 TGTGCCAGCAGCTTTAGGGACAGGCCAACCTCTGGGGCCAACGTCCTGACTTTC CASSFRDRPTSGANVLTF
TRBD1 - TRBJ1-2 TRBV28 TGTGCCAGCAGTTTAAGAGGGGGCCAATCCACCTTC CASSLRGGQSTF
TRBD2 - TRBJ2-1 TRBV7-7 TGTGCTAGCAGCGCCCCCGGGACTAGCGATGAGCAGTTCTTC CASSAPGTSDEQFF
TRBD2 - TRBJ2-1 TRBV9 TGTGCCAGCAGCCTATTCCCGGGGGGGAATGAGCAGTTCTTC CASSLFPGGNEQFF
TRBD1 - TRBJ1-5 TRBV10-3 TGTGCCACCGGGACAGCCAATCAGCCCCAGCATTTT CATGTANQPQHF